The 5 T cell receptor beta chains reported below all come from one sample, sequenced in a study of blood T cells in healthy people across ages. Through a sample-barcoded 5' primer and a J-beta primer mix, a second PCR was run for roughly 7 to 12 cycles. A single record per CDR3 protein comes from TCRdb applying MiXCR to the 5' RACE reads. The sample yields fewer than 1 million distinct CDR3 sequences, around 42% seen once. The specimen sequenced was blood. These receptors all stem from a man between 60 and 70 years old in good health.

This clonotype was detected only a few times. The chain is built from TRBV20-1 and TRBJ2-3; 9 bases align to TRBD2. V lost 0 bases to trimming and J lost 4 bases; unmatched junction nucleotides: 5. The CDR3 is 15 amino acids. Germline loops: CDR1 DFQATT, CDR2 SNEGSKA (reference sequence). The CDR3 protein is CSARDRAGGADTQYF. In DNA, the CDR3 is TGCAGTGCTAGAGATCGAGCGGGGGGAGCAGATACGCAGTATTTT.

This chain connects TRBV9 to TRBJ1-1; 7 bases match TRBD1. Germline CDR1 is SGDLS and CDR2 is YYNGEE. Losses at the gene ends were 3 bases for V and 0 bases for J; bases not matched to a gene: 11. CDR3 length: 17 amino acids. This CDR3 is CASSAPPGQHMNTEAFF. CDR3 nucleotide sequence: TGTGCCAGCAGCGCCCCTCCGGGACAGCACATGAACACTGAAGCTTTCTTT.

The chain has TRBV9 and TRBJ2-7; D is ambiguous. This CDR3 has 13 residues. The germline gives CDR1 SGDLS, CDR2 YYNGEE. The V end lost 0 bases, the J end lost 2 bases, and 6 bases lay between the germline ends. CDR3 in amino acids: CASSVAETYEQYF. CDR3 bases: TGTGCCAGCAGCGTAGCCGAGACCTACGAGCAGTACTTC.

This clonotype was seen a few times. The CDR3 sequence: CASSQDPDVTEAFF. The CDR3, as DNA: TGCGCCAGCAGCCAAGATCCGGACGTCACTGAAGCTTTCTTT. This chain connects TRBV4-1 to TRBJ1-1; D unclear. CDR1 is MGHRA, CDR2 YSYEKL, per germline. The CDR3 runs to 14 residues. With 0 bases removed from V and 4 bases from J, the gap between germline ends came to 9 bases.

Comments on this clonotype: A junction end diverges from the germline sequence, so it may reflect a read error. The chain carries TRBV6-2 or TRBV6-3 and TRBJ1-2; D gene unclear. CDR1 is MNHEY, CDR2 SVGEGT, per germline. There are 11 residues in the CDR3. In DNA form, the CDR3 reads TGTACCAGCAGTACTCTTTATGGCTACACCTTC. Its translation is CTSSTLYGYTF.